This T cell receptor (beta chain) was identified during a study of STAT5B mutations in CD4+ large granular lymphocyte leukemia. Whole-study findings and limits: 8/27 top patient clones versus 2/35 control clones were TRBV06-family. CD4-sorted patient repertoires seemed more clonal than healthy CD4+ repertoires.

This clone was detected once. Its matching antigen is unknown. The survey-level immunoSEQ assay was used. Sequenced by immunoSEQ multiplex PCR; TCRdb stores in-frame clones only, minus some. This table has approximately 23,000 clones, 60% to 85% appearing once. V lost 7 bases and J lost 0, with 11 bases in between. Germline CDR1 is SGHRS and CDR2 is YFSETQ. The CDR3 is made up of 13 amino acids. The genes are TRBV5-1 and TRBJ2-7; perhaps TRBD1 as D (6 bases). The TCR comes from a human donor in good health. The material sequenced was CD4+ T cells from blood buffy coats. CDR3 protein: CASPDRPSYEQYF. CDR3 DNA sequence: TGCGCCAGCCCCGACAGGCCCTCCTACGAGCAGTACTTC.